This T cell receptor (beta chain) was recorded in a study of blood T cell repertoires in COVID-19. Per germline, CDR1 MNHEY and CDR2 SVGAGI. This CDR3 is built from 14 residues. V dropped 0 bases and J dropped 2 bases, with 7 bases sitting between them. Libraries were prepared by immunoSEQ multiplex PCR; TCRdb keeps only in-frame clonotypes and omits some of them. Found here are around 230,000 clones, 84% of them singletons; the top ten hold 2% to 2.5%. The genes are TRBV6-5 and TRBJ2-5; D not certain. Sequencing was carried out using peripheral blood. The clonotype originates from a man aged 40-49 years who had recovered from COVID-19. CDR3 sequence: CASSYSRRQETQYF. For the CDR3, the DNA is TGTGCCAGCAGTTACTCCCGGAGACAAGAGACCCAGTACTTC.